The rows below give T cell receptor beta chains drawn from one sample of a study of cytomegalovirus exposure and HLA in healthy donors. Using immunoSEQ multiplex PCR, the repertoire was profiled, and TCRdb retains in-frame clones only, with some absent. This table holds about 77,000 clones, around 75% found once. Sequenced input: PBMCs. The receptors shown here come from a woman aged 40-49 years in good health and CMV-seronegative. Each CDR3 is given with its conserved first and last residue. The order of the fields is CDR3 DNA, CDR3 protein, clone size, J gene, V gene, D gene. D genes are given only for firm matches. The listing skips clone size in some rows; elsewhere it reads once, few, many or a size class.

cdr3_nt: TGTGCCTCACAGCGGGGAGGAGGAAACACCATATATTTT; cdr3_aa: CASQRGGGNTIYF; clone_size: .; j_call: TRBJ1-3; v_call: TRBV30; d_call: .
cdr3_nt: TGTGCCAGCAGTGAATACAGGGGAGGTTTCTACGAGCAGTACTTC; cdr3_aa: CASSEYRGGFYEQYF; clone_size: .; j_call: TRBJ2-7; v_call: TRBV28; d_call: .
cdr3_nt: TGTGCCACCAATGTCGGACAGGGCTACGAGCAGTACTTC; cdr3_aa: CATNVGQGYEQYF; clone_size: .; j_call: TRBJ2-7; v_call: TRBV6-1; d_call: TRBD1
cdr3_nt: TGCGCCAGCAGCTTGGGGGGGGACCCCTATCAGCCCCAGCATTTT; cdr3_aa: CASSLGGDPYQPQHF; clone_size: .; j_call: TRBJ1-5; v_call: TRBV5-1; d_call: .
cdr3_nt: TGTGCCTGGAGTGGCGGTTTTAATGAAAAACTGTTTTTT; cdr3_aa: CAWSGGFNEKLFF; clone_size: .; j_call: TRBJ1-4; v_call: TRBV30; d_call: .
cdr3_nt: TGTGCCAGCAGCTCCCCCCGGGGGGGAGAGACCCAGTACTTC; cdr3_aa: CASSSPRGGETQYF; clone_size: .; j_call: TRBJ2-5; v_call: TRBV7-6; d_call: TRBD2
cdr3_nt: TGTGCCAGCAGCTCCTCGGGACAGCAGACCGGGGAGCTGTTTTTT; cdr3_aa: CASSSSGQQTGELFF; clone_size: .; j_call: TRBJ2-2; v_call: TRBV11-2; d_call: TRBD1
cdr3_nt: TGTGCCAGCAGCCAAGCCCCGGGACTAACCTACAATGAGCAGTTCTTC; cdr3_aa: CASSQAPGLTYNEQFF; clone_size: .; j_call: TRBJ2-1; v_call: TRBV14; d_call: TRBD2
cdr3_nt: TGTGCCAGCAGCGTAGATGGACAGACCACCTACGAGCAGTACTTC; cdr3_aa: CASSVDGQTTYEQYF; clone_size: .; j_call: TRBJ2-7; v_call: TRBV9; d_call: .
cdr3_nt: TGCGCCAGCAGCCCAGGACACGGCCTATTACTCTCTGGAAACACCATATATTTT; cdr3_aa: CASSPGHGLLLSGNTIYF; clone_size: .; j_call: TRBJ1-3; v_call: TRBV5-1; d_call: .
cdr3_nt: TGCGCCAGCAGCCAAGGGCTTCACTACGAGCAGTACTTC; cdr3_aa: CASSQGLHYEQYF; clone_size: .; j_call: TRBJ2-7; v_call: TRBV4-3; d_call: .
cdr3_nt: TGTGCCAGCAGTCATAACATGGGCAATCAGCCCCAGCATTTT; cdr3_aa: CASSHNMGNQPQHF; clone_size: .; j_call: TRBJ1-5; v_call: TRBV28; d_call: .
cdr3_nt: TGCAGCGTTGAAGATCGGACTAGCGGGAGGGCGTTTTCTCCAGATACGCAGTATTTT; cdr3_aa: CSVEDRTSGRAFSPDTQYF; clone_size: .; j_call: TRBJ2-3; v_call: TRBV29-1; d_call: TRBD2
cdr3_nt: TGCAGCGTTCTGGTGACGGGAAAAGGAGAGACCCAGTACTTC; cdr3_aa: CSVLVTGKGETQYF; clone_size: once; j_call: TRBJ2-5; v_call: TRBV29-1; d_call: .
cdr3_nt: TGTGCCAGCAGTTCACGGGGACTAGCGGGAGTCAGCGAGCAGTACTTC; cdr3_aa: CASSSRGLAGVSEQYF; clone_size: .; j_call: TRBJ2-7; v_call: TRBV28; d_call: TRBD2
cdr3_nt: TGTGCCAGCAGTGCCTATCAGGGTTACACTGAAGCTTTCTTT; cdr3_aa: CASSAYQGYTEAFF; clone_size: .; j_call: TRBJ1-1; v_call: TRBV2; d_call: .